This T cell receptor (beta chain) was identified in a study of T cell repertoires in cytomegalovirus infection. Overall study context: CMV infection together with matching HLA type was indicated by public TCR beta signatures. General observations from the study: The ex vivo response showed dominance by HLA-C-restricted CMV-specific TCR beta clonotypes. Carriage of CMV together with the relevant HLA was identifiable through cumulative public TCR beta family frequency.

TCRdb redid the calling of the reads with MiXCR, one entry per CDR3 protein. This table has a few hundred thousand distinct CDR3 sequences, about a sixth appearing once. In this sample, this clonotype turned up many times. What it recognizes is unknown. CDR1 and CDR2 (germline): MNHEY, SVGEGT. The germline V and J ends were trimmed by 6 bases and 2 bases, with 11 bases remaining between them. The CDR3 covers 13 residues. Sequenced: PBMCs. The V and J genes are TRBV6-2 or TRBV6-3 and TRBJ2-7; D remains ambiguous. The clonotype comes from a human donor in good health (CMV status not recorded). Some clones in this sample may be carry-over from other donors' samples. The CDR3 nucleotides are TGTGCCAGCAGCAACCGGGTAACCTACGAGCAGTACTTC. Translation gives CASSNRVTYEQYF.